This TCR beta chain is drawn from a study of CD8 T cells in Susac syndrome. Reverse transcription used roughly 0.5 to 1 ug RNA and random hexamers. Amplification of TCR beta CDR3 by immunoSEQ multiplex PCR spanned 54 Vbeta and 13 Jbeta. One entry per CDR3 protein, called by TCRdb with MiXCR from the immunoSEQ multiplex PCR reads. Of roughly 89,000 distinct CDR3 sequences in the sample, roughly 96% were seen once. The CDR3 is 15 amino acids. J lost 5 bases, V lost 2 bases, and 8 bases had no gene match. Germline CDR1 SGHAT, CDR2 FQDESV (reference sequence). Sequencing of TCR beta was carried out in blood CD8+ and CD4+ T cells. TEMRA cells were FACS-enriched and CD8+ and CD4+ T cells negatively isolated.

The V call is TRBV11-1, the J call TRBJ1-1; 7 bases map to TRBD1. The receptor was derived from a human donor with Susac syndrome. Sequenced sample: CD8+ T cells from PBMCs. The CDR3 loop is CASSLTGAGGTEAFF. The CDR3 nucleotides are TGTGCCAGCAGCTTAACCGGAGCAGGGGGAACTGAAGCTTTCTTT.